The rows below give T cell receptor beta chains drawn from one sample of a study of T cells in Graves' hyperthyroidism and ophthalmopathy. TCRdb redid the calling of the multiplex PCR reads with MiXCR, one entry per CDR3 protein. The sample has hundreds of thousands of distinct CDR3 sequences, roughly 15% seen once. The sample was blood. The origin of the receptors is a middle-aged woman with Graves' ophthalmopathy. Each CDR3 is given with its conserved first and last residue. D genes are given only for firm matches. The size of a clone is reported for some rows only, either as once, few or many, or as a class for expanded clones.

size,D,J,V,CDR3,DNA
NA,TRBD2,TRBJ2-2,TRBV7-9,CASSVGLAGETGELFF,TGTGCCAGCAGCGTTGGACTAGCGGGAGAAACCGGGGAGCTGTTTTTT
many,TRBD1,TRBJ2-4,TRBV28,CASSFIGTGSKFQYF,TGTGCCAGCAGTTTTATCGGGACAGGGTCGAAATTTCAGTACTTC
many,NA,TRBJ2-1,TRBV27,CASSSQWGSYNEQFF,TGTGCCAGCAGTTCCCAGTGGGGGTCCTACAATGAGCAGTTCTTC
NA,TRBD1,TRBJ1-6,TRBV19,CASSTHRTGGLSPLHF,TGTGCCAGTAGTACACACCGGACAGGGGGCTTATCACCCCTCCACTTT
many,NA,TRBJ1-2,TRBV30,CAWRIAGEAHGYTF,TGTGCCTGGAGGATAGCGGGGGAGGCGCATGGCTACACCTTC
many,TRBD1,TRBJ2-2,TRBV2,CASSGGGDTGELFF,TGTGCCAGCAGTGGAGGGGGCGACACCGGGGAGCTGTTTTTT
few,TRBD2,TRBJ2-1,TRBV20-1,CSGRDYYNEQFF,TGCAGTGGGAGGGACTACTACAATGAGCAGTTCTTC
many,TRBD2,TRBJ2-7,TRBV5-5,CASSLRREPGYEQYF,TGTGCCAGCAGCCTAAGGCGGGAGCCTGGCTACGAGCAGTACTTC
many,NA,TRBJ1-1,TRBV3-1,CASRDPSLGGTEAFF,TGTGCCAGCAGAGACCCTTCGCTGGGGGGAACTGAAGCTTTCTTT
NA,TRBD1,TRBJ2-3,TRBV6-9,CASSSGQGTPDTQYF,TGTGCCAGCAGTTCGGGACAGGGAACGCCAGATACGCAGTATTTT
NA,NA,TRBJ2-7,TRBV10-3,CAISGGDFYEQYF,TGTGCCATCAGTGGGGGGGACTTTTACGAGCAGTACTTC
NA,TRBD2,TRBJ2-7,TRBV20-1,CSARDPRLAGVWEQYF,TGCAGTGCTAGAGATCCTCGACTAGCGGGAGTCTGGGAGCAGTACTTC
few,NA,TRBJ2-1,TRBV6-2/TRBV6-3,CASLGAGRYNEQFF,TGTGCCAGCCTTGGGGCGGGCCGCTACAATGAGCAGTTCTTC
many,TRBD2,TRBJ2-1,TRBV6-1,CASRGLAGRSEQFF,TGTGCCAGCAGGGGACTAGCGGGTAGGTCTGAGCAGTTCTTC
many,NA,TRBJ2-1,TRBV7-2,CASSSPDSYYNEQFF,TGTGCCAGCAGCTCCCCCGACTCCTACTACAATGAGCAGTTCTTC
few,NA,TRBJ1-1,TRBV6-1,CASSDLGFMNTEAFF,TGTGCCAGCAGTGATCTAGGGTTCATGAACACTGAAGCTTTCTTT
few,TRBD2,TRBJ2-3,TRBV6-1,CASRERAGAADTQYF,TGTGCCAGCAGAGAGAGAGCGGGAGCCGCAGATACGCAGTATTTT
few,NA,TRBJ2-1,TRBV20-1,CSARTDSSYNEQFF,TGCAGTGCCCGGACAGACAGCTCCTACAATGAGCAGTTCTTC
NA,NA,TRBJ2-4,TRBV2,CASSLPANIQYF,TGCGCCAGCAGCCTCCCGGCTAACATTCAGTACTTC
many,NA,TRBJ2-2,TRBV12-3/TRBV12-4,CASSLDRLVGELFF,TGTGCCAGCAGTTTAGACCGATTGGTCGGGGAGCTGTTTTTT
NA,TRBD1,TRBJ2-6,TRBV6-1,CASSSNRGAFPGANVLTF,TGTGCCAGCAGTTCCAACAGGGGCGCGTTTCCTGGGGCCAACGTCCTGACTTTC
few,NA,TRBJ1-2,TRBV19,CASSIWGNYGYTF,TGTGCCAGTAGTATATGGGGGAACTATGGCTACACCTTC
many,NA,TRBJ2-5,TRBV18,CASSPGHRGETQYF,TGTGCCAGCTCACCGGGACATCGGGGCGAGACCCAGTACTTC
many,NA,TRBJ2-1,TRBV20-1,CSARPGNYNEQFF,TGCAGTGCTAGGCCCGGAAATTACAATGAGCAGTTCTTC
many,NA,TRBJ1-5,TRBV6-1,CASSSLRDNHQPQHF,TGTGCCAGCAGTTCTCTCCGGGACAATCATCAGCCCCAGCATTTT
NA,NA,TRBJ2-1,TRBV6-1,CASGGGFSYNEQLF,TGTGCCAGTGGGGGGGGCTTCTCCTACAATGAGCAGCTCTTC
many,TRBD2,TRBJ2-3,TRBV2,CASRTGLATDTQYF,TGTGCCAGCAGGACGGGACTAGCGACAGATACGCAGTATTTT
many,NA,TRBJ2-1,TRBV6-2/TRBV6-3,CASTGTQTINNEQFF,TGTGCCAGCACCGGCACCCAAACGATAAACAATGAGCAGTTCTTC
many,TRBD1,TRBJ2-2,TRBV7-9,CASRPTGGTGELFF,TGTGCCAGCAGACCGACAGGGGGAACCGGGGAGCTGTTTTTT
NA,TRBD1,TRBJ2-7,TRBV5-1,CASSLNLRTGVNSHYEQYF,TGCGCCAGCAGCTTAAACTTAAGGACAGGGGTGAACAGCCACTACGAGCAGTACTTC
few,NA,TRBJ2-2,TRBV18,CASSSTRVANTGELFF,TGTGCCAGCTCATCAACCAGGGTCGCGAACACCGGGGAGCTGTTTTTT